This TCR beta chain appears in the sequencing data of a study of CD8 T cells in ankylosing spondylitis. Whole-study findings and limits: Reports say disease-linked clones showed up significantly more in matched ankylosing spondylitis synovial fluid. Among TCR beta sequences, a motif of 7 to 9 highly homologous variants appeared characteristic of ankylosing spondylitis blood.

This clonotype was detected a few times. Its antigen is not known. CDR1 MNHEY and CDR2 SVGAGI come from the germline V gene. With 2 bases removed from V and 2 bases from J, the gap between germline ends came to 6 bases. This CDR3 has 13 residues. Quantitative 5'-RACE with molecular barcodes produced the TCR beta libraries. TCRdb re-derived calls from the 5' RACE reads in MiXCR, one entry per CDR3 protein. The sample yields around 17,000 distinct CDR3 sequences, over 7% seen once. This clonotype originated in a male donor with ankylosing spondylitis or in good health (not recorded which). V and J are TRBV6-5 and TRBJ1-1; D is unclear. Input material: blood. CDR3 loop: CASSYGGNTEAFF. Here the CDR3 DNA reads TGTGCCAGCAGTTACGGAGGCAACACTGAAGCTTTCTTT.